This T cell receptor beta chain stems from a study of blood T cell repertoires in COVID-19. Study at large: COVID-19 samples collected from the United States, Italy and Spain covered acute and convalescent phases.

In the original processing: Amplification of reference gene primers provided the estimated nucleated cell counts. Measured with immunoSEQ multiplex PCR; TCRdb has only the in-frame clones, and not every one. V, J and clone size are taken as reported in that table, and D and trimming were inferred from the DNA itself. The sample carries 230,000 or so clones, approximately 84% recorded once. Per the germline V gene, CDR1 is SGDLS and CDR2 is YYNGEE. The CDR3 is 15 residues long. V lost 6 bases to trimming and J lost 3 bases, with 15 bases between them. The clonotype comes from a man in his forties with active or convalescent COVID-19. Sequenced input: peripheral blood. The rearrangement links TRBV9 to TRBJ1-4; D possibly corresponds to TRBD1 (6 bases). CDR3 DNA: TGTGCCAGCACCGCAGGGGAAGTGGCTAATGAAAAACTGTTTTTT. Its protein product is CASTAGEVANEKLFF.